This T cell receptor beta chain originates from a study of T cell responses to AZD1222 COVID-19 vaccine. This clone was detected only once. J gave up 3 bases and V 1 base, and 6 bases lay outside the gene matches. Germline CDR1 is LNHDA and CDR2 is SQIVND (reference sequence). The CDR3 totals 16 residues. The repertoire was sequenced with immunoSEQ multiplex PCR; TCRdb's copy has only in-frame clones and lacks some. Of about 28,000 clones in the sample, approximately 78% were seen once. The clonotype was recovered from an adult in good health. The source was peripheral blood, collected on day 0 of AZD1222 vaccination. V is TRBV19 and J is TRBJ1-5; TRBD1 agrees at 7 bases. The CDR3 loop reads CASSIGGQRINQPQHF. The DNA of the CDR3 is TGTGCCAGTAGTATAGGGGGACAGAGAATCAATCAGCCCCAGCATTTT.